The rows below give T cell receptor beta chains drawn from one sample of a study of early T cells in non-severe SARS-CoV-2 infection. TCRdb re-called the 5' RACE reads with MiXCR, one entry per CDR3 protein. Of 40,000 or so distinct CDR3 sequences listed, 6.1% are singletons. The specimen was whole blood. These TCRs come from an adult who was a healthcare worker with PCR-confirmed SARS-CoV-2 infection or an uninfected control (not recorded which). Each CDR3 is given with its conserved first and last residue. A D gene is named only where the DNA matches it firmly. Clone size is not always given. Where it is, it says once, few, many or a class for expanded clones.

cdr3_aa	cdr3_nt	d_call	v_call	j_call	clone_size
CASSSLSSYNEQFF	TGTGCCAGCAGTTCTTTGAGCTCCTACAATGAGCAGTTCTTC	.	TRBV12-3/TRBV12-4	TRBJ2-1	many
CASSERLAGTQETQYF	TGTGCCAGCAGCGAGAGACTAGCGGGGACGCAAGAGACCCAGTACTTC	TRBD2	TRBV9	TRBJ2-5	few
CASSPGRSRNTIYF	TGTGCCAGCAGCCCCGGACGGAGTAGAAACACCATATATTTT	.	TRBV3-1	TRBJ1-3	.
CASSWDRANYGYTF	TGCGCCAGCTCCTGGGACAGGGCTAACTATGGCTACACCTTC	TRBD1	TRBV4-1	TRBJ1-2	.
CASSLVGADQFF	TGTGCCAGCAGCTTAGTAGGCGCAGATCAGTTCTTC	.	TRBV11-2	TRBJ2-1	few
CASSFRDSQDEQYF	TGTGCCAGCAGTTTCCGGGACTCCCAAGACGAGCAGTACTTC	.	TRBV27	TRBJ2-7	.
CASSLAASAFRRAPVQYF	TGTGCCAGCAGCTTAGCAGCCTCCGCTTTTAGGAGGGCCCCAGTCCAGTACTTC	.	TRBV13	TRBJ2-5	.
CAISDGTHEQYF	TGTGCCATCAGTGACGGGACTCACGAGCAGTACTTC	.	TRBV10-3	TRBJ2-7	many
CASRSRTGQGTGELFF	TGTGCCAGCAGATCCAGGACGGGACAGGGTACCGGGGAGCTGTTTTTT	TRBD1	TRBV27	TRBJ2-2	few
CASSLVYQSSYEQYF	TGTGCCAGCAGTTTAGTCTATCAAAGCTCCTACGAGCAGTACTTC	.	TRBV27	TRBJ2-7	.
CASSMGTLSYNEQFF	TGTGCCAGTAGTATGGGTACGTTATCCTACAATGAGCAGTTCTTC	.	TRBV19	TRBJ2-1	many
CSAAEGLTEAFF	TGCAGTGCCGCGGAGGGGCTCACTGAAGCTTTCTTT	.	TRBV20-1	TRBJ1-1	many
CATSDFGTDLENTGELFF	TGTGCCACCAGTGATTTTGGGACAGACCTTGAGAACACCGGGGAGCTGTTTTTT	TRBD1	TRBV24-1	TRBJ2-2	many
CASSDRAPFSGNTIYF	TGTGCCAGCAGCGACAGGGCCCCATTCTCTGGAAACACCATATATTTT	TRBD1	TRBV6-5	TRBJ1-3	many
CASSKREGAEETQYF	TGTGCCAGCAGCAAGAGGGAGGGGGCCGAGGAGACCCAGTACTTC	.	TRBV7-8	TRBJ2-5	many
CASSSILGGTEAFF	TGTGCCAGCAGTTCCATATTGGGAGGAACTGAAGCTTTCTTT	.	TRBV6-2/TRBV6-3	TRBJ1-1	many
CATSKEGQGIHEQYF	TGTGCCACCAGCAAAGAGGGACAGGGTATCCACGAGCAGTACTTC	TRBD1	TRBV15	TRBJ2-7	many
CASSWSQGPNYEQYF	TGCGCCAGCAGCTGGAGTCAGGGGCCCAATTACGAGCAGTACTTC	.	TRBV5-1	TRBJ2-7	many
CASSLRGGRETQYF	TGTGCCAGCAGCTTGAGAGGGGGCCGAGAGACCCAGTACTTC	TRBD1	TRBV5-5	TRBJ2-5	.
CASRVTVGGYSPLHF	TGTGCCAGCAGGGTGACAGTAGGAGGGTATTCACCCCTCCACTTT	.	TRBV28	TRBJ1-6	many
CASSLSRLRTGGPYEQYF	TGTGCCAGCAGCTTAAGTCGTCTGCGGACAGGGGGCCCCTACGAGCAGTACTTC	TRBD1	TRBV7-2	TRBJ2-7	few
CASSLRLTGSLYNEQFF	TGTGCCAGCAGCCTACGCCTCACGGGGTCCCTATACAATGAGCAGTTCTTC	.	TRBV7-3	TRBJ2-1	many
CASQTGTSEQYF	TGTGCCAGCCAAACCGGGACCTCCGAGCAGTACTTC	.	TRBV7-6	TRBJ2-7	.
CSGGLTGTGETQYF	TGCAGCGGGGGACTAACAGGGACCGGGGAGACCCAGTACTTC	.	TRBV29-1	TRBJ2-5	few
CASSKRQGACGNTIYF	TGTGCCAGCAGCAAACGGCAGGGGGCTTGTGGAAACACCATATATTTT	.	TRBV21-1	TRBJ1-3	many
CASGLAAGGNEQFF	TGTGCTAGTGGTTTGGCGGCAGGGGGGAATGAGCAGTTCTTC	.	TRBV12-5	TRBJ2-1	many
CASRRGQGGVTDTQYF	TGTGCCAGCAGACGTGGACAGGGGGGAGTCACAGATACGCAGTATTTT	TRBD1	TRBV6-2/TRBV6-3	TRBJ2-3	.
CASKWTPNEQFF	TGTGCCAGCAAATGGACACCCAATGAGCAGTTCTTC	.	TRBV2	TRBJ2-1	few
CASSSRGQDNGYTF	TGTGCCAGCAGCTCCCGAGGACAGGATAATGGCTACACCTTC	TRBD1	TRBV7-2	TRBJ1-2	few
CASSLGPGRGNTGELFF	TGTGCCAGCAGTTTAGGACCCGGCAGGGGAAACACCGGGGAGCTGTTTTTT	.	TRBV27	TRBJ2-2	few
CASSPSGGLEQYF	TGTGCCAGCTCACCGTCCGGTGGTCTGGAGCAGTACTTC	.	TRBV18	TRBJ2-7	many
CASRVELMTEAFF	TGCGCCAGCAGAGTTGAATTAATGACTGAAGCTTTCTTT	.	TRBV5-1	TRBJ1-1	many
CASSQDYRGYGYTF	TGTGCCAGCAGCCAAGATTACAGGGGGTATGGCTACACCTTC	TRBD1	TRBV14	TRBJ1-2	many
CASSYLPGDNEQFF	TGTGCCAGCAGCTACCTACCGGGGGACAATGAGCAGTTCTTC	.	TRBV7-3	TRBJ2-1	many
CSTIGRNEQYF	TGCAGTACTATCGGACGGAACGAGCAGTACTTC	.	TRBV20-1	TRBJ2-7	few
CASFEGLNTEAFF	TGTGCCAGCTTTGAGGGGCTAAACACTGAAGCTTTCTTT	.	TRBV6-1	TRBJ1-1	.
CASSLGPLGSGNTIYF	TGTGCCAGCAGCTTAGGCCCCCTTGGCTCTGGAAACACCATATATTTT	.	TRBV7-9	TRBJ1-3	few
CASSLVDEGTGELFF	TGCGCCAGCAGCTTGGTGGACGAAGGCACCGGGGAGCTGTTTTTT	.	TRBV5-1	TRBJ2-2	many
CASSVTGYPQETQYF	TGTGCCAGCAGCGTCACAGGGTACCCCCAAGAGACCCAGTACTTC	.	TRBV9	TRBJ2-5	many
CASSLERGSYNEQFF	TGTGCCAGCAGCTTAGAACGGGGCTCCTACAATGAGCAGTTCTTC	.	TRBV7-8	TRBJ2-1	many
CASSLSEGNSPLHF	TGTGCCAGCAGCTTATCGGAAGGAAATTCACCCCTCCACTTT	.	TRBV11-1	TRBJ1-6	few
CASKIRDIPGGEQFF	TGTGCCAGCAAGATCCGGGACATCCCCGGGGGTGAGCAGTTCTTC	.	TRBV6-5	TRBJ2-1	many